This TCR beta chain was observed in a study of blood T cell repertoires in COVID-19. About the research overall: There were acute and convalescent COVID-19 samples, and they came from the United States, Italy and Spain. T cells, B-cell-depleted T cells, or PBMCs provided the cDNA or gDNA that served as material.

V shed 2 bases, J shed 7 bases, and the junction held 7 bases outside the gene matches. The CDR3 totals 15 residues. Germline-derived CDR1 and CDR2 are MNHNS and SASEGT. As processed by the authors: Amplification of reference gene primers was used by the study to estimate nucleated cell counts. Produced via immunoSEQ multiplex PCR; TCRdb's table is partial and in-frame only. V and J calls and clone size are given by that table; D and trimming were obtained from the DNA. The sample records over 60,000 clones, around nine tenths being singletons. The clonotype comes from a human donor in a cohort sampled during active COVID-19. The chain recombines TRBV6-1 with TRBJ2-1; 8 bases agree with TRBD2. Sequenced material: peripheral blood. The CDR3 DNA is TGTGCCAGCAGTGAATTACGGGAGGGCCGGAATGAGCAGTTCTTC. Protein: CASSELREGRNEQFF.